In this sample, the clone carrying this T cell receptor (beta chain) turned up a few times. Its target is unknown. Among the donors, all were healthy bone marrow donors. PCR primers comprised 60 Vbeta and 13 Jbeta primers. The protocol was immunoSEQ multiplex PCR, while the TCRdb copy is restricted to in-frame clones and leaves out a portion. The sample consists of tens of thousands of clones, under 90% of them appearing once. Germline loops: CDR1 SGHNT, CDR2 YYREEE (reference sequence). The CDR3 is 14 residues long. These data come from a study of cytomegalovirus exposure and HLA in healthy donors. Looking at the study overall: Early release data held 85 million to 95 million unique TCRs from HLA-typed donors. Study-level findings and limits: What a later analysis reportedly showed was that an Asian-associated ancestry cluster had fewer N-insertions than the roughly 720-donor mean.

The clonotype was recovered from a man aged 45 to 65 in good health and CMV-seronegative. The sequenced material came from PBMCs. V usage is TRBV5-4 and J usage is TRBJ2-1; 7 bases agree with TRBD2. DNA of the CDR3: TGTGTCCTTACAAGCGGGGCCGACTACAATGAGCAGTTCTTC. Its protein product is CVLTSGADYNEQFF.